Listed below are T cell receptor beta chains from one sample, sequenced in a study of blood T cell repertoires in COVID-19. Assay: immunoSEQ multiplex PCR; the TCRdb copy retains only in-frame clones and omits some. The table has some 250,000 clones, 75% to 90% seen once. Input material: peripheral blood. The receptors here all came from a man in his 60s who had recovered from COVID-19. Both conserved end residues are part of each CDR3. Fields, in order: J gene, CDR3 length, V gene, clone size, D gene, CDR3 protein, CDR3 DNA. D genes are given only for firm matches. The size entry is marked missing in some rows and otherwise reads once, few, many or a size class.

TRBJ1-3,17,TRBV9,few,TRBD1,CASSPLPGQGFGNTIYF,TGTGCCAGCAGCCCCCTCCCGGGACAGGGGTTTGGAAACACCATATATTTT
TRBJ2-6,16,TRBV27,.,.,CASSLSVPSGANVLTF,TGTGCCAGCAGCCTCTCGGTGCCTTCTGGGGCCAACGTCCTGACTTTC
TRBJ1-6,15,TRBV11-2,.,.,CASSRQVRGNSPLHF,TGTGCCAGCAGCCGACAAGTCAGGGGTAATTCACCCCTCCACTTT
TRBJ1-4,15,TRBV11-2,.,.,CASRPDYRVGEKLFF,TGTGCCAGCAGACCTGATTACAGGGTAGGCGAAAAACTGTTTTTT
TRBJ1-1,12,TRBV2,once,.,CASIQLNTEAFF,TGTGCCAGCATACAGCTGAACACTGAAGCTTTCTTT
TRBJ2-1,16,TRBV7-6,.,TRBD2,CASTGGGGLSYNEQFF,TGTGCCAGCACCGGTGGGGGGGGTCTCTCCTACAATGAGCAGTTCTTC
TRBJ2-4,16,TRBV19,.,TRBD1,CASMNKPGQGPNIQYF,TGTGCCAGTATGAATAAACCGGGACAGGGGCCAAACATTCAGTACTTC
TRBJ1-4,14,TRBV6-5,.,TRBD1,CASRTGAQFGALFF,TGTGCCAGCAGAACAGGGGCCCAATTCGGCGCACTGTTTTTT
TRBJ2-5,13,TRBV5-1,.,TRBD2,CASSSLAGETQYF,TGCGCCAGCAGCTCCTTAGCGGGAGAGACCCAGTACTTC
TRBJ2-6,15,TRBV5-1,.,TRBD1,CASSGTGAGANVLTF,TGCGCCAGCAGCGGTACAGGGGCTGGGGCCAACGTCCTGACTTTC
TRBJ1-2,15,TRBV4-1,.,TRBD1,CASSTGSWTGGGYTF,TGCGCCAGCAGCACGGGCTCATGGACAGGGGGTGGCTACACCTTC
TRBJ2-3,15,TRBV5-1,.,.,CASSANGGARDTQYF,TGCGCCAGCAGCGCGAATGGGGGGGCGAGGGATACGCAGTATTTT
TRBJ2-2,16,TRBV11-3,.,TRBD1,CASSSGTGANTGELFF,TGTGCCAGCAGCTCAGGGACAGGAGCGAACACCGGGGAGCTGTTTTTT
TRBJ1-5,15,TRBV10-3,.,TRBD1,CAISRGQGDDQPQHF,TGTGCCATCAGCCGAGGACAGGGCGATGATCAGCCCCAGCATTTT
TRBJ1-6,15,TRBV6-5,few,TRBD1,CASSRPGQGYSPLHF,TGTGCCAGCAGTCGACCGGGACAGGGTTATTCACCCCTCCACTTT
TRBJ2-3,14,TRBV5-1,.,.,CASRTGDARDTQYF,TGCGCCAGCAGGACGGGGGACGCACGAGATACGCAGTATTTT
TRBJ2-1,15,TRBV6-5,.,TRBD2,CASSSSGGIYNEQFF,TGTGCCAGCAGTTCTAGCGGGGGGATTTACAATGAGCAGTTCTTC
TRBJ2-3,16,TRBV18,.,TRBD1,CASSPPEGTGIGTQYF,TGTGCCAGCTCACCCCCTGAGGGGACAGGTATAGGTACGCAGTATTTT
TRBJ1-1,15,TRBV19,.,TRBD1,CASSIDLGTVNEAFF,TGTGCCAGTAGTATCGACCTCGGGACAGTTAATGAAGCTTTCTTT
TRBJ2-3,16,TRBV5-1,.,.,CASSLLGGLGTDTQYF,TGCGCCAGCAGCTTGTTGGGGGGGCTCGGCACAGATACGCAGTATTTT
TRBJ1-5,16,TRBV19,few,.,CASSIDHSEGGQPQHF,TGTGCCAGTAGTATAGATCATTCGGAGGGCGGTCAGCCCCAGCATTTT
TRBJ1-5,15,TRBV19,once,.,CASLDSANSNQPQHF,TGTGCCAGTCTGGACAGCGCCAATAGCAATCAGCCCCAGCATTTT
TRBJ2-3,16,TRBV12-5,once,TRBD2,CASGTGLAGTTDTQYF,TGTGCTAGTGGAACCGGACTAGCGGGGACCACAGATACGCAGTATTTT
TRBJ2-1,14,TRBV19,.,.,CASSMDREGNEQFF,TGTGCCAGTAGTATGGACAGGGAGGGCAATGAGCAGTTCTTC
TRBJ1-1,15,TRBV6-5,.,TRBD1,CASSRQGAGSTEAFF,TGTGCCAGCAGCAGACAGGGGGCCGGGAGCACTGAAGCTTTCTTT
TRBJ2-5,16,TRBV11-1,.,.,CASTPFIIADQETQYF,TGTGCCAGCACCCCCTTTATCATAGCGGACCAAGAGACCCAGTACTTC
TRBJ1-3,15,TRBV19,.,TRBD1,CAVGGQGYSGNTIYF,TGTGCCGTGGGAGGACAGGGCTACTCTGGAAACACCATATATTTT
TRBJ1-6,15,TRBV6-1,few,.,CASSDRQFSNSPLHF,TGTGCCAGCAGTGACCGACAGTTTAGTAATTCACCCCTCCACTTT